This TCR beta chain comes out of a study of blood T cell repertoires in COVID-19. Profiled with immunoSEQ multiplex PCR; TCRdb holds only in-frame clones, not every one. This table holds approximately 450,000 clones, 70% to 90% found once. Researchers sorted participants into cohorts using their self-reported clinical history. The CDR3 is 15 amino acids. Germline CDR1 reads MNHEY; CDR2 reads SMNVEV (reference sequence). Trimming left V 5 bases short and J 4 bases short, with 15 bases between. Specimen: PBMCs or T cells enriched from blood (not recorded which). J is TRBJ2-1 and V is TRBV27; D may be TRBD2 (6 bases). This TCR derives from a woman between 18 and 30 years old with acute COVID-19. The CDR3 region has the DNA TGTGCCAGCAGTCCGGGGGATTCCCCGTACAATGAGCAGTTCTTC. This gives the protein CASSPGDSPYNEQFF.